Below are 4 T cell receptor beta chains sequenced from a single sample in a study of blood T cells in healthy people across ages. A J-beta primer mix and a sample-barcoded 5' primer were used in a second PCR of about 7 to 12 cycles. MiXCR, applied by TCRdb to the 5' RACE reads, yields one record per CDR3 protein. This table has 800,000 to 950,000 distinct CDR3 sequences, almost 30% appearing once. The same data also contributed to another study, on T cells of mothers and their children.

Sequenced input: blood. Every receptor here comes from a middle-aged woman in good health.

The CDR3 here is CAISEGPTSGRYEQFF. The DNA for the CDR3 is TGTGCCATCAGTGAAGGTCCGACTAGCGGGAGATATGAGCAGTTCTTC. The chain recombines TRBV10-3 with TRBJ2-1, with 12 bases lining up with TRBD2. The junction had 8 bases not matched to a gene; V was cut back by 3 bases and J by 8 bases. This CDR3 is 16 amino acids long. In germline, CDR1 is ENHRY, CDR2 SYGVKD.

This clonotype came up many times. Here the CDR3 reads CASSELFSGNEQYF. The CDR3 coding sequence is TGTGCCAGCAGTGAACTGTTTAGCGGCAACGAGCAGTACTTC. This chain links TRBV2 with TRBJ2-7, with a weak D call TRBD2 (6 bases). The CDR3 has 14 amino acids. Per germline, CDR1 SNHLY and CDR2 FYNNEI. V was shortened by 2 bases and J by 5 bases, with 13 bases between the two germline ends. The full variable domain, its missing parts supplied by reference TRBV2 and TRBJ2-7, is EPEVTQTPSHQVTQMGQEVILRCVPISNHLYFYWYRQILGQKVEFLVSFYNNEISEKSEIFDDQFSVERPDGSNFTLKIRSTKLEDSAMYFCASSELFSGNEQYFGPGTRLTVT.

At least ten counts were recorded for this clonotype. The chain is built from TRBV4-3 and TRBJ2-5, with TRBD2 identical over 10 bases. CDR3 length: 16 amino acids. Germline V lookup: CDR1 LGHNA, CDR2 YSLEER. The V segment lost 1 base and the J segment 1 base; nucleotides outside the gene matches: 3. In DNA form, the CDR3 reads TGCGCCAGCAGCCAAGGAAGGACTAGCGGCCAAGAGACCCAGTACTTC. Translating it yields CASSQGRTSGQETQYF.

J is TRBJ2-7 and V is TRBV13; D tentatively reads TRBD1 or TRBD2 (5 bases each). This CDR3 comprises 20 residues. Germline CDR1 is PRHDT and CDR2 is FYEKMQ (reference sequence). V was cut by 3 bases and J by 2 bases, with 29 bases left in between. The CDR3 DNA is TGTGCCAGCAGCTTCACAGGAACCCCCTGGGATTGGGACGAACCCTACGAGCAGTACTTC. The encoded protein is CASSFTGTPWDWDEPYEQYF. Complete variable domain (other parts from reference TRBV13 and TRBJ2-7): AAGVIQSPRHLIKEKRETATLKCYPIPRHDTVYWYQQGPGQDPQFLISFYEKMQSDKGSIPDRFSAQQFSDYHSELNMSSLELGDSALYFCASSFTGTPWDWDEPYEQYFGPGTRLTVT.